This passage covers 18 T cell receptor beta chains from one sample sequenced in a study of brain T cells in children with intractable seizures (dated by TCRdb to the early 2020s). Library method: the immunoSEQ multiplex PCR assay. This immuneACCESS table, as held by TCRdb, lists in-frame sequences with V and J called but not all clones. Of the missing ones, under half trace to an unresolved V gene in checked studies; the others have no known cause. The sample table shows 300,000 to 400,000 clones, and about 93% are seen once. 5% to 7% of the sample is taken by the ten largest. The time point label corresponds to: blood from clinic visit 5 months post-surgery; TSC patient then seizure free. The sample here was peripheral blood, taken approximately 5 months after surgery. The receptors were gathered from a boy under two years old with tuberous sclerosis and intractable seizures.

CDR3 sequence reads: CASRKQPGLAGVWDEQFF. As DNA, the CDR3 is TGCGCCAGCAGGAAGCAACCGGGACTAGCGGGAGTTTGGGATGAGCAGTTCTTC. This sequence joins TRBV5-1 and TRBJ2-1, with TRBD2 identical over 14 bases. J gave up 8 bases and V 5 bases, and 15 bases lay outside the gene matches. The CDR3 is 18 residues long. The germline V gene has CDR1 SGHRS and CDR2 YFSETQ. The complete variable domain, with remaining parts taken from reference TRBV5-1 and TRBJ2-1, reads KAGVTQTPRYLIKTRGQQVTLSCSPISGHRSVSWYQQTPGQGLQFLFEYFSETQRNKGNFPGRFSGRQFSNSRSEMNVSTLELGDSALYLCASRKQPGLAGVWDEQFFGPGTRLTVL.

The rearrangement links TRBV19 to TRBJ1-2; D may be TRBD1 (5 bases). Trimming took 8 bases from V and 4 from J, leaving 20 bases between them. CDR1 is LNHDA and CDR2 is SQIVND in the germline V gene (reference sequence). This CDR3 region has 15 residues. The DNA of the CDR3 is TGTGCCAGTGAGGGGCCAGGGACGGATCGCTATGGCTACACCTTC. Amino acids: CASEGPGTDRYGYTF.

J is TRBJ1-5 and V is TRBV6-5, with 7 bases matching TRBD1. Losses at the gene ends were 5 bases for V and 4 bases for J; bases not matched to a gene: 2. This CDR3 has 13 amino acids. In germline, CDR1 is MNHEY, CDR2 SVGAGI. CDR3 bases: TGTGCCAGCAGTAGACAGGGTAATCAGCCCCAGCATTTT. Its protein product is CASSRQGNQPQHF.

The table lists this clone with a few counts. For the CDR3, the DNA is TGTGCCAGCAGCTTAGCGGACATCGTCTTTGCCTACACCTTC. Its translation is CASSLADIVFAYTF. The chain recombines TRBV7-9 with TRBJ1-2; a possible D gene is TRBD1 (5 bases). V was cut by 0 bases and J by 10 bases, with 15 bases left in between. CDR3 length equals 14 residues. Germline lookup yields CDR1 SEHNR and CDR2 FQNEAQ (reference sequence).

The chain carries TRBV6-5 and TRBJ1-1, with 7 bases aligning to TRBD1. V was clipped by 5 bases and J by 1 base; unmatched bases: 7. The germline V gene has CDR1 MNHEY and CDR2 SVGAGI. This CDR3 comprises 15 residues. The CDR3: CASSHQRQGNTEAFF. The CDR3 DNA sequence: TGTGCCAGCAGTCACCAAAGACAGGGGAACACTGAAGCTTTCTTT.

This rearrangement joins TRBV15 to TRBJ1-1; 8 bases agree with TRBD1. Unmatched junction bases numbered 9, after V lost 6 bases and J lost 3 bases. The length of the CDR3 is 15 residues. CDR1 is LNHNV, CDR2 YYDKDF, per germline (reference sequence). DNA for the CDR3: TGTGCCACCAGAAAAGTCAGGGGGCGGGACACTGAAGCTTTCTTT. Protein sequence: CATRKVRGRDTEAFF. The full variable domain, rest sourced from reference TRBV15 and TRBJ1-1, is DAMVIQNPRYQVTQFGKPVTLSCSQTLNHNVMYWYQQKSSQAPKLLFHYYDKDFNNEADTPDNFQSRRPNTSFCFLDIRSPGLGDTAMYLCATRKVRGRDTEAFFGQGTRLTVV.

This clone was recorded once. This chain links TRBV27 with TRBJ1-2; no definite D call. Germline V gene lookup returns CDR1 MNHEY and CDR2 SMNVEV (reference sequence). The ends were cut back, 4 bases at V and 1 base at J, with 13 bases in the middle. The CDR3 is 15 amino acids. The CDR3: CASSSLGSVNYGYTF. The CDR3 DNA is TGTGCCAGCAGTTCGCTGGGCAGCGTTAACTATGGCTACACCTTC.

The CDR3 region is CASSSPGWNEQFF. As DNA, the CDR3 is TGTGCCAGCAGCTCCCCCGGGTGGAATGAGCAGTTCTTC. This sequence joins TRBV5-4 and TRBJ2-1; no definite D call. The CDR3 extends over 13 amino acids. With 3 bases removed from V and 7 bases from J, the gap between germline ends came to 11 bases. Per the germline V gene, CDR1 is SGHNT and CDR2 is YYREEE (reference sequence).

A remark on this clone: Other DNA sequences from this sample encode an identical CDR3 as well. This chain uses TRBV2 with TRBJ1-1, with D possibly being TRBD1 (6 bases). Trimming took off 7 bases at V and 2 bases at J, with 11 bases between the two ends. The germline CDR1 and CDR2 sequences are SNHLY and FYNNEI. This CDR3 is 13 amino acids long. The CDR3 nucleotides are TGTGCCAGCATGCTGGACAGAAACACTGAAGCTTTCTTT. Protein sequence: CASMLDRNTEAFF.

This chain links TRBV30 with TRBJ1-1, with D maybe TRBD1 (5 bases). Deletions cut 4 bases from V and 4 bases from J, with 10 bases between. This CDR3 has 12 amino acids. Per the germline V gene, CDR1 is GTSNPN and CDR2 is SVGIG (reference sequence). CDR3 coding DNA: TGTGCCTGGATCGACGGGGCCACTGAAGCTTTCTTT. This gives the protein CAWIDGATEAFF.

The chain recombines TRBV9 with TRBJ2-7; 10 bases map to TRBD2. CDR1 and CDR2 from the germline V gene are SGDLS and YYNGEE. The J segment lost 4 bases and the V segment lost 3 bases, leaving 7 bases of the junction unmatched. The CDR3 loop spans 15 amino acids. CDR3 bases: TGTGCCAGCAGCGCCGCTAGCGGGAGTTCGTACGAGCAGTACTTC. It specifies CASSAASGSSYEQYF.

The genes are TRBV12-3 or TRBV12-4 and TRBJ1-2; D is unresolved. Trimming took off 3 bases at V and 6 bases at J, with 11 bases between the two ends. This CDR3 spans 13 amino acids. This chain's CDR3 is CASSFLMADGYTF. The CDR3 DNA sequence: TGTGCCAGCAGTTTTTTAATGGCGGATGGCTACACCTTC.

J is TRBJ2-1 and V is TRBV14; the D is unclear. The germline V and J ends were trimmed by 4 bases and 7 bases, with 11 bases remaining between them. CDR3 length: 13 residues. Germline loops: CDR1 SGHDN, CDR2 FVKESK. CDR3 coding DNA: TGTGCCAGCAGCCCTCTCTTTCCGAATGAGCAGTTCTTC. As protein: CASSPLFPNEQFF. Filled out from reference TRBV14 and TRBJ2-1, the complete variable domain reads EAGVTQFPSHSVIEKGQTVTLRCDPISGHDNLYWYRRVMGKEIKFLLHFVKESKQDESGMPNNRFLAERTGGTYSTLKVQPAELEDSGVYFCASSPLFPNEQFFGPGTRLTVL.

The chain is built from TRBV5-1 and TRBJ1-6; TRBD1 aligns across 8 bases. Germline values: CDR1 SGHRS, CDR2 YFSETQ. The CDR3 consists of 14 residues. Unmatched junction bases numbered 4, after V lost 2 bases and J lost 9 bases. The CDR3 nucleotides are TGCGCCAGCAGCTTTGGACAGGGAGGTTCACCCCTCCACTTT. It encodes CASSFGQGGSPLHF.

The chain recombines TRBV11-2 with TRBJ1-2, with D maybe TRBD1 (5 bases). The germline gives CDR1 SGHAT, CDR2 FQNNGV. V was shortened by 5 bases and J by 6 bases, with 22 bases between the two germline ends. This CDR3 is 16 amino acids long. This chain's CDR3 is CASSAAAPGPSHGYTF. In DNA form, the CDR3 reads TGTGCCAGCAGCGCGGCTGCTCCGGGGCCCTCTCATGGCTACACCTTC.

The rearrangement uses TRBV4-1 and TRBJ1-2; D unresolved. From germline, CDR1 is MGHRA and CDR2 YSYEKL. V lost 2 bases to trimming and J lost 4 bases, with 11 bases between them. This CDR3 is 14 amino acids long. The CDR3 reads CASSQWGTRYGYTF. The CDR3 coding sequence is TGCGCCAGCAGCCAATGGGGAACCCGCTATGGCTACACCTTC.

In regard to this clone: One junction end does not reproduce the germline sequence, and a read error may be involved. J is TRBJ2-1 and V is TRBV7-7, with TRBD2 identical over 12 bases. The CDR3 runs to 17 residues. Germline V gene data show CDR1 as SSHAT and CDR2 as FNYEAQ (reference sequence). The CDR3 is CASSLGLRAASGGALFF. CDR3 sequence (DNA): TGTGCTAGCAGCTTAGGCCTAAGAGCGGCTAGCGGGGGGGCCTTATTCTTC.

The sample holds one count of this clone. The chain joins TRBV29-1 to TRBJ2-7; maybe TRBD1 (6 bases). There are 15 residues in the CDR3. Germline CDR1 is SQVTM and CDR2 is ANQGSEA. V was clipped by 2 bases and J by 5 bases, with 19 bases between them. CDR3 DNA sequence: TGCAGCGTTGAAACGCGGACAGCCGACAAGGACGAGCAGTACTTC. Translating gives CSVETRTADKDEQYF.